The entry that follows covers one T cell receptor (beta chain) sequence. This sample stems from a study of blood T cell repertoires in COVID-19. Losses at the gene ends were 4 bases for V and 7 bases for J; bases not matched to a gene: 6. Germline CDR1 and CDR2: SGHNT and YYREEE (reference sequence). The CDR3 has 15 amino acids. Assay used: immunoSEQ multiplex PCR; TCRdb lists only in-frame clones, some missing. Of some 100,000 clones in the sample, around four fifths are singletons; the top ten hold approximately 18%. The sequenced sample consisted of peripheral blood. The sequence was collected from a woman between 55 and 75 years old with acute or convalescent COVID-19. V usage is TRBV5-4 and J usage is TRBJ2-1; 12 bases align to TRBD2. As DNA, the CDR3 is TGTGCCAGCAGCAAGACTAGCGGGGGCCCTAATGAGCAGTTCTTC. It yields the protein CASSKTSGGPNEQFF.